The T cell receptor beta chain described here comes from a study of control samples from healthy donors and cancer patients (dated by TCRdb to the early 2020s). The method was the immunoSEQ multiplex PCR assay. Not all clones reach the TCRdb copy of this immuneACCESS table, which keeps in-frame sequences only. Checked studies attribute under half of the gap to unresolved V genes and leave the rest unexplained. The sample table records almost 85,000 clones; 94% of these occur just once. Less than 6% of the sample rests with the top ten. The CDR3 contains 15 residues, cysteine and phenylalanine counted. Solely the CDR3 DNA is kept, with 45 bases framed from the first base. V lost 5 bases and J lost 1 base; the stretch between them is 15 bases long. According to the germline V gene (reference sequence), CDR1 reads MNHEY and CDR2 reads SMNVEV. As to this clone: What antigen it recognizes has not been identified. No much larger clone is present one base from it, and per-base qualities are unavailable.

This TCR was sampled from a woman younger than 30 in good health. Source material: blood. The chain is encoded by TRBV27 joined to TRBJ2-7; TRBD2 is perhaps the D gene, given 7 matching bases. CDR3 protein: CASSLGLGGSYEQYF. DNA sequence: TGTGCCAGCAGTCTAGGACTAGGGGGTTCCTACGAGCAGTACTTC.